Below, one T cell receptor beta chain is given with its context. This record comes from a study of blood T cell repertoires in COVID-19. Overall study context: Acute-phase and convalescent COVID-19 samples originated in the United States, Italy and Spain. From T cells, B-cell-depleted T cells, or PBMCs came the material, which was cDNA or gDNA.

With V trimmed by 5 bases and J by 1 base, 12 bases remained unmatched. Per the germline V gene, CDR1 is MDHEN and CDR2 is SYDVKM. The CDR3 sequence is 17 residues long. Enrollment of patients from Seattle took place during active infection, with longitudinal follow-up. Assay used: immunoSEQ multiplex PCR; TCRdb lists only in-frame clones, some missing. The data contain approximately 200,000 clones, 84% of them singletons. Sequences were obtained from peripheral blood. The chain combines TRBV28 with TRBJ1-2; 8 bases line up with TRBD1. This sequence was found in a woman aged 80 or older with COVID-19, enrolled during active disease. CDR3 nucleotide sequence: TGTGCCAGCAGTGTGGTGACAGGGGAGGGTTTTAACTATGGCTACACCTTC. It yields the protein CASSVVTGEGFNYGYTF.